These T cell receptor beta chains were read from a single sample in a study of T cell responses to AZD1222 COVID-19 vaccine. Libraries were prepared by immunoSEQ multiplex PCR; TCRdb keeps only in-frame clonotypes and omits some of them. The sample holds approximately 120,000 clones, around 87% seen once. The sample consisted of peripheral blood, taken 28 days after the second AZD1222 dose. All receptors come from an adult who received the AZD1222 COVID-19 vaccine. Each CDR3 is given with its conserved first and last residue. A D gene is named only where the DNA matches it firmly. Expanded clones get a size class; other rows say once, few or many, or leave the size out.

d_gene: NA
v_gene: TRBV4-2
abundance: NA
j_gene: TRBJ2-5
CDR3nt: TGTGCCAGCAGCCAAGGAGCAGGGACGGGGACCCAGTACTTC
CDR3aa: CASSQGAGTGTQYF

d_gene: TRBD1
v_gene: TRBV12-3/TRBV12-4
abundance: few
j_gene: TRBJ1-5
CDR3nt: TGTGCCAGCAGATCGACAGGGAATCAGCCCCAGCATTTT
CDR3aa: CASRSTGNQPQHF

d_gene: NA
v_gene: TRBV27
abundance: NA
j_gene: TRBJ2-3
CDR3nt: TGTGCCAGCAGTTTATCGATAGCAGATACGCAGTATTTT
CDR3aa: CASSLSIADTQYF

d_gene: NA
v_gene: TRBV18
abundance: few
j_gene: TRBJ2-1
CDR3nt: TGTGCCAGCTCACCACGTTATGTGAGCGAGCAGTTCTTC
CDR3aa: CASSPRYVSEQFF

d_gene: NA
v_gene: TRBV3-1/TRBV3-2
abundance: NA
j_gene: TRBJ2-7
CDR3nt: TGTGCCAGCAGCCAAGATGAAACCCACTTGCACGAGCAGTACTTC
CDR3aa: CASSQDETHLHEQYF

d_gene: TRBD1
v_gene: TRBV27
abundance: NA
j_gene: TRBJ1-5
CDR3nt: TGTGCCAGCAGTCTACAGGGGCACAATCAGCCCCAGCATTTT
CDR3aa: CASSLQGHNQPQHF

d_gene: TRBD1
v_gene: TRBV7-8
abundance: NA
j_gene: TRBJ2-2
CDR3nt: TGTGCCAGCAGCTTAGTCGGGACAGGTGGTCGCACCGGGGAGCTGTTTTTT
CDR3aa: CASSLVGTGGRTGELFF

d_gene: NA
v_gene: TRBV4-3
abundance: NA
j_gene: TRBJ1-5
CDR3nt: TGCGCCAGCAGCCAAGTTCTCGAACCCAATCAGCCCCAGCATTTT
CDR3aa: CASSQVLEPNQPQHF

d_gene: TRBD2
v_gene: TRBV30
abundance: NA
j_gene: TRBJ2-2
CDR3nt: TGTGCCCTGGAGCCGTGGGCTAGCGGGATTCCGAACACCGGGGAGCTGTTTTTT
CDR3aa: CALEPWASGIPNTGELFF

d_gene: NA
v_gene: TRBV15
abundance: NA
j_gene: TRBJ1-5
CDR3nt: TGTGCCACCTGCCAGGCTAGGGGGAATCAGCCCCAGCATTTT
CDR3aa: CATCQARGNQPQHF

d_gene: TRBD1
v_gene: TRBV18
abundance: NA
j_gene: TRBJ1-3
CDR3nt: TGTGCCAGCTCACCCCGGGACAGGCTACCTGGAAACACCATATATTTT
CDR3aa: CASSPRDRLPGNTIYF

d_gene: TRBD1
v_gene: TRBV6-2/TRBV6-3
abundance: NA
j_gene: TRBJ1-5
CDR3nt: TGTGCCAGCAGTTATTTTCCGGGACAGGGCCTCTTCAATCAGCCCCAGCATTTT
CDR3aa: CASSYFPGQGLFNQPQHF

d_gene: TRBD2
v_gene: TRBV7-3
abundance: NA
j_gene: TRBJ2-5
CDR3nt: TGTGCCAGCAGCTTGGGAGGGAGGGCCTTGGAGACCCAGTACTTC
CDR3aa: CASSLGGRALETQYF

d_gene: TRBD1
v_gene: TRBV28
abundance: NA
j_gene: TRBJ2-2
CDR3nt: TGTGCCAGCAGTTTATTAGGGGGCAGGACCACCGGGGAGCTGTTTTTT
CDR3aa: CASSLLGGRTTGELFF

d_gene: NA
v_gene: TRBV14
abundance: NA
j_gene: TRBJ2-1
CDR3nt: TGTGCCAGCAGCCAAGATCAGGCATCGAAGGAGCAGTTCTTC
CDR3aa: CASSQDQASKEQFF

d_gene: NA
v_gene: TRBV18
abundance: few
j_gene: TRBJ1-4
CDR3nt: TGTGCCAGCTCACCACCGGGACGGAGTAATGAAAAACTGTTTTTT
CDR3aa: CASSPPGRSNEKLFF

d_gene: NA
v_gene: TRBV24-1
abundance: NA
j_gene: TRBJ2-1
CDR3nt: TGTGCCACCAGTGATTCCGGCTCGGATGAGCAGTTCTTC
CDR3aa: CATSDSGSDEQFF

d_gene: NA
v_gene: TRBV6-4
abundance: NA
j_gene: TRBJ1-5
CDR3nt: TGTGCCAGCAGTCACAAGTATAGCAATCAGCCCCAGCATTTT
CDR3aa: CASSHKYSNQPQHF

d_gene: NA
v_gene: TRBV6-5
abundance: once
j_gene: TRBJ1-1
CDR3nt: TGTGCCAGCAGTCGGATGAACACTGAAGCTTTCTTT
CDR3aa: CASSRMNTEAFF

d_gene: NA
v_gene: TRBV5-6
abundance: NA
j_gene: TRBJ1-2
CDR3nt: TGTGCCAGCAGCTTGGGAAAGGGAGACTATGGCTACACCTTC
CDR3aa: CASSLGKGDYGYTF

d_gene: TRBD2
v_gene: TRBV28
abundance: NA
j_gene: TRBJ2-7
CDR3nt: TGTGCCAGCAGTCTACGGGGGGGACTAGCGGGTGACTACGAGCAGTACTTC
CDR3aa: CASSLRGGLAGDYEQYF

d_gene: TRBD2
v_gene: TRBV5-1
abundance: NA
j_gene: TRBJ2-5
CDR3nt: TGCGCCAGCAGTAGGCAGGGAGGGGAAGAGACCCAGTACTTC
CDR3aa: CASSRQGGEETQYF

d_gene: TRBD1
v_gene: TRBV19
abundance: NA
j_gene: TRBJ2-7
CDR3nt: TGTGCCAGTAGACTCACAGGGGGTACCTACGAGCAGTACTTC
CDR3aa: CASRLTGGTYEQYF

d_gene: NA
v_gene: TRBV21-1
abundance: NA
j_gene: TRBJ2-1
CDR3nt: TGTGCCAGCAGTCTGAGAGACAGGGAGGGCAATGAGCAGTTCTTC
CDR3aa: CASSLRDREGNEQFF

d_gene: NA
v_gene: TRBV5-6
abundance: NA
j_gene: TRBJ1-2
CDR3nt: TGTGCCAGCAGCTTGGGGAGGACACCCGCGGGGTATGGCTACACCTTC
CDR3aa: CASSLGRTPAGYGYTF

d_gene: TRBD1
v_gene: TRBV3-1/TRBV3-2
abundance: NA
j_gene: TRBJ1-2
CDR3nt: TGTGCCAGCAGCCAAGTCGCGGGACAGGGCTATGGCTACACCTTC
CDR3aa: CASSQVAGQGYGYTF

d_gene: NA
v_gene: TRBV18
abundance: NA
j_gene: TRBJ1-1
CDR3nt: TGTGCCAGCTCCCGGGGGGCAGGGAGGGCTGAAGCTTTCTTT
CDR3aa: CASSRGAGRAEAFF

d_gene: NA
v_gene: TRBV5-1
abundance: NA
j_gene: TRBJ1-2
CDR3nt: TGCGCCAGCAGCTTGGGGGGGAGTACCTATGGCTACACCTTC
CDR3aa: CASSLGGSTYGYTF

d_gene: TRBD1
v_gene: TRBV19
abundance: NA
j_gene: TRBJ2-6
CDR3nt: TGTGCCAGTAGTGATCAGGGGGCTGGGGCCAACGTCCTGACTTTC
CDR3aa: CASSDQGAGANVLTF

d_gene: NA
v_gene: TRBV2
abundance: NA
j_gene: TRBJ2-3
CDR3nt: TGTGCCAGCAGTGAGGGCACATCCTCGATCACAGATACGCAGTATTTT
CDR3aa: CASSEGTSSITDTQYF

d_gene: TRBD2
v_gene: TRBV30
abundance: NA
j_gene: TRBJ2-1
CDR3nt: TGTGCCTGGAGTGAACTAGCGGGGGCCTACAATGAGCAGTTCTTC
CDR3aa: CAWSELAGAYNEQFF

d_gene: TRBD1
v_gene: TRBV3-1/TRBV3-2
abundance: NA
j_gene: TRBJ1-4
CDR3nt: TGTGCCAGCAGCCAACAGGGGGCTGATGAAAAACTGTTTTTT
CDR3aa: CASSQQGADEKLFF

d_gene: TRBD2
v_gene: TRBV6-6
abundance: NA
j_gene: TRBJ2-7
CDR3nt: TGTGCCTGCAAGGGACTAGCGGGAGTGGTTTACGAGCAGTACTTC
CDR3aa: CACKGLAGVVYEQYF

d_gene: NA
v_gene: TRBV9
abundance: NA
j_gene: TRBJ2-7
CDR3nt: TGTGCCAGCAGCGTAGGAGGGGAAGGGTTAACCTACGAGCAGTACTTC
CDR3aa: CASSVGGEGLTYEQYF

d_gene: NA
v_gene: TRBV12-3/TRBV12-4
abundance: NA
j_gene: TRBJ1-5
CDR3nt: TGTGCCAGCAGTCAGGGACACGATCAGCCCCAGCATTTT
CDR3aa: CASSQGHDQPQHF

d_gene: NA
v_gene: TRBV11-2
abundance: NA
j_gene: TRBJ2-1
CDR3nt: TGTGCCAGCAGCTTTGGGTTGGGTAATGAGCAGTTCTTC
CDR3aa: CASSFGLGNEQFF

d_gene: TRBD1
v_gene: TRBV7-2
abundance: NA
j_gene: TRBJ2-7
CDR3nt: TGTGCCAGCAGCTTATCGGCCCCGGACAGGGGCTCCTACGAGCAGTACTTC
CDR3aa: CASSLSAPDRGSYEQYF

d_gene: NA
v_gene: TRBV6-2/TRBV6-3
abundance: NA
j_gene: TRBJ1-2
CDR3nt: TGTGCCAGCAGTTACGAGGGAGTCACGGATGGCTACACCTTC
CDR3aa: CASSYEGVTDGYTF

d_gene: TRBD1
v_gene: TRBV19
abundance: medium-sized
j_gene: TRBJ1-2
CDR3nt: TGTGCCAGTAGTCTTGGACAGGTGGATGGCTACACCTTC
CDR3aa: CASSLGQVDGYTF

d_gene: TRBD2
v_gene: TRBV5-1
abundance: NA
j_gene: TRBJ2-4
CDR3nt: TGCGCCAGCAGCTCCCTAGCGGGAGGGCAGTCTGACATTCAGTACTTC
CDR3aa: CASSSLAGGQSDIQYF

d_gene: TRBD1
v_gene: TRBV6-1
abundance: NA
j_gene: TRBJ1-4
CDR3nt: TGTGCCAGCAGTGAGGACAGGGGCCTTGCAACTAATGAAAAACTGTTTTTT
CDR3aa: CASSEDRGLATNEKLFF

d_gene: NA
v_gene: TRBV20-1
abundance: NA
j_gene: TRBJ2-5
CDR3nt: TGCAGTAGCACCGAAGAGACCCAGTACTTC
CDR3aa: CSSTEETQYF

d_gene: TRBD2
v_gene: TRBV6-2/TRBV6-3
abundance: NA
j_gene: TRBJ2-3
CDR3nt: TGTGCCAGCAGACCTAGCGGGAGGATGGCAGATACGCAGTATTTT
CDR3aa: CASRPSGRMADTQYF

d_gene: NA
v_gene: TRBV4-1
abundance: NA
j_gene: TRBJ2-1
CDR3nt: TGCGCCAGCAGCCAAGTGGACCTCTACAATGAGCAGTTCTTC
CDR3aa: CASSQVDLYNEQFF

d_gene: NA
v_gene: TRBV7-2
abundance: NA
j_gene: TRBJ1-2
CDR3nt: TGTGCCAGCACTCTCGACAGTAACTATGGCTACACCTTC
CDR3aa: CASTLDSNYGYTF

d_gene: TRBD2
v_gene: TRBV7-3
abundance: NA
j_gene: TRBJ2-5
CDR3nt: TGTGCCAGCAGCTTAACGGGAGGGCAGGGATCTACGCAGACCCAGTACTTC
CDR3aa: CASSLTGGQGSTQTQYF

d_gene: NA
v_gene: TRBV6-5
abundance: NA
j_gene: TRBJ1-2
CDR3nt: TGTGCCAGCAACGAAATATTCAGGGATAGTGGCTACACCTTC
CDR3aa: CASNEIFRDSGYTF

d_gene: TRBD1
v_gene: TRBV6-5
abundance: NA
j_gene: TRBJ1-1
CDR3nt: TGTGCCAGCAGTTTTAGAGGGGGCGGTCAAAATGAAGCTTTCTTT
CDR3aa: CASSFRGGGQNEAFF

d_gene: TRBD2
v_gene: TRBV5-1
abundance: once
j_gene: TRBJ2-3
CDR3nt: TGCGCCAGCAGCCCGCTGACTAGCGCCACAGATACGCAGTATTTT
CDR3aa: CASSPLTSATDTQYF

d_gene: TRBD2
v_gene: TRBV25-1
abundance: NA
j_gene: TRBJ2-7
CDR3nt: TGTGCCAGCAGTTTTAGCGGGACGACCTACGAGCAGTACTTC
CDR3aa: CASSFSGTTYEQYF

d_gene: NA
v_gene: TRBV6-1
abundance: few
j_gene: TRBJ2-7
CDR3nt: TGTGCCAGCAGTGAAGGCTTGCGAGCGGTCGGCTACGAGCAGTACTTC
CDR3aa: CASSEGLRAVGYEQYF

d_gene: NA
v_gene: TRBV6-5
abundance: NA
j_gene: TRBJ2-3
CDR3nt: TGTGCCAGCAGTTCCCCCTTCAGGGGTGATACGCAGTATTTT
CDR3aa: CASSSPFRGDTQYF

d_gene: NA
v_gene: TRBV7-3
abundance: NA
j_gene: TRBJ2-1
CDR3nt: TGTGCCAGCAGCCTCCGAGAGGGAAGGAGTGAGCAGTTCTTC
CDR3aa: CASSLREGRSEQFF

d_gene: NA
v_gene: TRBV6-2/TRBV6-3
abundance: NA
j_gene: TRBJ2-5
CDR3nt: TGTGCCAGCAGTAGCCAAGAGACCCAGTACTTC
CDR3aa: CASSSQETQYF

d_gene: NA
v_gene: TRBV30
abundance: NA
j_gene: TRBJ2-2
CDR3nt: TGTGCCTGGAGAGTGGCCGGGACGACCACCGGGGAGCTGTTTTTT
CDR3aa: CAWRVAGTTTGELFF

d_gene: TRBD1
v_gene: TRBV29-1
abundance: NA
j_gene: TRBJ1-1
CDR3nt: TGCAGCGTTGACAGGGGGGAAGGAGCTTTCTTT
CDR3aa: CSVDRGEGAFF

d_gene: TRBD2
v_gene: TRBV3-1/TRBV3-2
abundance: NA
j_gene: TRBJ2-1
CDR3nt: TGTGCCAGCAGCCAAGATCGACTAGCGTCCCCCAATGAGCAGTTCTTC
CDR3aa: CASSQDRLASPNEQFF

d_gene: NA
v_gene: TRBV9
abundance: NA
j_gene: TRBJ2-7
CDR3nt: TGTGCCAGCAGCGTAGGGGCCCTAGGGACCTACGAGCAGTACTTC
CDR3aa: CASSVGALGTYEQYF